The 19 T cell receptor beta chains reported below all come from one sample, sequenced in a study of T-cell reconstitution after alpha-beta-depleted transplantation in children. Unique molecular identifiers were incorporated into the prepared TCRbeta library. TCRdb processed the PCR reads anew with MiXCR; each CDR3 protein has one entry. The sample has some 340,000 distinct CDR3 sequences, over 9% seen once. The sequenced sample was PBMCs from the stem cell graft donor, obtained from the stem cell graft. The receptors come from a human donor who donated a stem cell graft to a child with acute lymphoblastic leukemia.

The chain's CDR3 is CASSSGSGIPSLIINEQFF. The CDR3 DNA reads TGCGCCAGCAGCTCGGGTTCAGGGATACCATCCCTTATAATCAATGAGCAGTTCTTC. This chain connects TRBV5-1 to TRBJ2-1; TRBD1 might be the D (5 bases). This CDR3 region has 19 residues. Per germline, CDR1 SGHRS and CDR2 YFSETQ. Trimming cost V 3 bases and J 6 bases, with 28 bases left between them.

This clonotype was counted ten times or more. This chain links TRBV29-1 with TRBJ2-1; D may be TRBD1 or TRBD2 (5 bases each). CDR3 size: 11 residues. Per germline, CDR1 SQVTM and CDR2 ANQGSEA. V gave up 7 bases and J gave up 9 bases, with 13 bases separating them. CDR3 nucleotide sequence: TGCAGCGCTCATGGTGGGGGTGAGCAGTTCTTC. As protein: CSAHGGGEQFF.

The DNA of the CDR3 is TGTGCCACCAGCAGAGGGACAGGGAATAGAGAGACCCAGTACTTC. Translating gives CATSRGTGNRETQYF. The chain joins TRBV15 to TRBJ2-5; TRBD1 aligns across 8 bases. The V gene end was trimmed by 1 base and the J gene end by 4 bases; junction bases not matched to a gene: 5. The CDR3 length is 15 residues. In germline, CDR1 is LNHNV, CDR2 YYDKDF (reference sequence).

The chain carries TRBV5-1 and TRBJ2-7; the D gene is possibly TRBD2 (6 bases). The length of the CDR3 is 13 residues. Germline values: CDR1 SGHRS, CDR2 YFSETQ. Trimming stripped 4 bases from V and 5 bases from J, with 13 bases between. CDR3 region: CASSIIPGDEQYF. CDR3 in DNA: TGCGCCAGCAGCATTATCCCGGGGGACGAGCAGTACTTC.

This sequence joins TRBV2 and TRBJ2-2; TRBD2 is a possible D gene (7 bases). Germline loops: CDR1 SNHLY, CDR2 FYNNEI. The CDR3 length is 16 residues. V dropped 5 bases and J dropped 4 bases, with 17 bases sitting between them. The CDR3 DNA follows: TGTGCCAGCAGTCTAAGGGGGAGGGCCCCCACCGGGGAGCTGTTTTTT. Protein: CASSLRGRAPTGELFF.

A few counts support this clonotype. The chain employs TRBV6-1 and TRBJ2-1, with D possibly being TRBD2 (5 bases). The CDR3 spans 14 residues. Germline CDR1 and CDR2: MNHNS and SASEGT. V lost 6 bases and J lost 6, with 15 bases in between. The CDR3 sequence is CASRTLLGFNEQFF. CDR3 in DNA: TGTGCCAGCAGAACCTTACTAGGTTTCAATGAGCAGTTCTTC.

As regards this clonotype: A read error may be the cause here, since a much bigger clone is one base away. This chain uses TRBV7-2 with TRBJ1-2; D is ambiguous. Germline CDR1 and CDR2: SGHTA and FQGNSA. The length of the CDR3 is 15 residues. CDR3 nucleotide sequence: TGTGCCAGCCGCTTAGAGTTCCGCACAAACTATGGCTACACCTTC. It is translated as CASRLEFRTNYGYTF.

The chain recombines TRBV5-6 with TRBJ2-7; 14 nucleotides align to TRBD2. The CDR3 length is 16 residues. CDR1 is SGHDT, CDR2 YYEEEE, per germline. J lost 5 bases, V lost 1 base, and 5 bases had no gene match. CDR3 loop: CASSLRLAGGYNEQYF. CDR3 bases: TGTGCCAGCAGCTTGAGACTAGCGGGAGGGTACAACGAGCAGTACTTC.

The table lists this clonotype with a few counts. CDR3 protein: CASSLFYMRPDSQLAQPQHF. The DNA for the CDR3 is TGTGCCAGCAGTTTATTCTATATGCGGCCGGACAGCCAGCTGGCTCAGCCCCAGCATTTT. The chain links TRBV27 to TRBJ1-5, with a tentative D call TRBD1 (6 bases). The germline CDR1 and CDR2 sequences are MNHEY and SMNVEV (reference sequence). Trimming shortened V by 1 base and J by 6 bases, and 28 bases separated the two germline ends. This CDR3 comprises 20 residues.

This clonotype has a handful of counts. The rearrangement uses TRBV5-1 and TRBJ2-3; tentatively, D is TRBD2 (5 bases). Trimming removed 1 base at V and 1 base at J, with 10 bases between. The CDR3 has 15 amino acids. From germline, CDR1 is SGHRS and CDR2 YFSETQ. The CDR3 DNA is TGCGCCAGCAGCTTGCACGGCGGGCGCACAGATACGCAGTATTTT. Translated: CASSLHGGRTDTQYF.

This clonotype was seen only a few times. This chain joins TRBV5-1 and TRBJ1-1, with TRBD1 matching 8 bases. J lost 3 bases, V lost 1 base, and 5 bases had no gene match. The CDR3 has 15 residues. CDR1 and CDR2 from the germline V gene are SGHRS and YFSETQ. CDR3 residues: CASSLRTGMDTEAFF. CDR3 DNA: TGCGCCAGCAGCTTGAGGACAGGGATGGACACTGAAGCTTTCTTT.

This clonotype was seen only a few times. The chain employs TRBV28 and TRBJ2-1; 9 nucleotides line up with TRBD2. The germline CDR1 and CDR2 sequences are MDHEN and SYDVKM. J was trimmed by 8 bases and V by 6 bases; bases with no gene match: 11. The CDR3 covers 15 residues. CDR3 amino acids: CASSPQTGLADEQFF. The CDR3 nucleotides are TGTGCCAGCAGCCCTCAGACGGGACTAGCCGATGAGCAGTTCTTC.

The chain recombines TRBV20-1 with TRBJ2-3; D possibly corresponds to TRBD2 (6 bases). This CDR3 contains 16 residues. Germline-derived CDR1 and CDR2 are DFQATT and SNEGSKA (reference sequence). V shed 6 bases and J shed 0 bases, with 19 bases lying between them. CDR3 sequence: CSAPGCGKSSTDTQYF. CDR3 sequence (DNA): TGCAGTGCCCCCGGATGCGGGAAGTCTAGCACAGATACGCAGTATTTT.

Only a few counts were recorded for this clonotype. The CDR3 sequence: CASRTSGVYNEQFF. The CDR3 region has the DNA TGTGCCAGCAGGACTAGCGGGGTCTACAATGAGCAGTTCTTC. The chain recombines TRBV7-2 with TRBJ2-1; 11 bases are shared with TRBD2. The CDR3 is 14 residues long. V lost 6 bases and J lost 3; bases outside the gene matches: 1. CDR1 is SGHTA, CDR2 FQGNSA, per germline. Supplemented by reference TRBV7-2 and TRBJ2-1, the full variable domain reads GAGVSQSPSNKVTEKGKDVELRCDPISGHTALYWYRQSLGQGLEFLIYFQGNSAPDKSGLPSDRFSAERTGGSVSTLTIQRTQQEDSAVYLCASRTSGVYNEQFFGPGTRLTVL.

Ten or more counts support this clonotype. This chain joins TRBV9 and TRBJ2-5; TRBD2 is a possible D gene (5 bases). This CDR3 has 15 amino acids. Germline V gives CDR1 SGDLS, CDR2 YYNGEE. Trimming took off 0 bases at V and 1 base at J, with 10 bases between the two ends. The CDR3 nucleotides are TGTGCCAGCAGCGTAGCTCCCACTAGCCAAGAGACCCAGTACTTC. Protein: CASSVAPTSQETQYF.

This clonotype was counted a few times. This chain connects TRBV2 to TRBJ2-7, with a weak D call TRBD2 (5 bases). Trimming removed 2 bases from V and 6 bases from J, with 14 bases in between. This CDR3 has 14 residues. Germline loops: CDR1 SNHLY, CDR2 FYNNEI. In DNA form, the CDR3 reads TGTGCCAGCAGTGAATCCGAGGGTATTAGCGAGCAGTACTTC. Its translation: CASSESEGISEQYF.

This clonotype came up a few times. The J gene is TRBJ2-1, the V gene TRBV3-1, with 8 bases fitting TRBD2. After removal of 4 bases from V and 8 bases from J, the junction contained 13 bases not matched to a gene. CDR1 and CDR2 (germline): LGHDT, YNNKEL (reference sequence). The CDR3 extends over 16 amino acids. The DNA of the CDR3 is TGTGCCAGCAGCCGGGCGGGGAGGGCGGGAGGCGATGAGCAGTTCTTC. Residues: CASSRAGRAGGDEQFF.

This clonotype was seen ten or more times. This chain joins TRBV5-1 and TRBJ1-1; D gene ambiguous. V lost 6 bases, J lost 1 base, and 10 bases lay in between. CDR1 SGHRS and CDR2 YFSETQ come from the germline V gene. This CDR3 spans 13 amino acids. The DNA of the CDR3 is TGCGCCAGCACCCCGAGAGGGAACACTGAAGCTTTCTTT. This sequence encodes CASTPRGNTEAFF.

The V call is TRBV5-5, the J call TRBJ2-1, with D tentatively TRBD2 (6 bases). Trimming took off 4 bases at V and 1 base at J, with 15 bases between the two ends. This CDR3 contains 16 residues. From germline, CDR1 is SGHKS and CDR2 YYEKEE (reference sequence). The CDR3 region has the DNA TGTGCCAGCAGCAGAAGGGACGGGGGATCCTACAATGAGCAGTTCTTC. Translated: CASSRRDGGSYNEQFF.